Listed below are T cell receptor beta chains from one sample, sequenced in a study of T cells in Graves' hyperthyroidism and ophthalmopathy. TCRdb re-called the multiplex PCR reads with MiXCR, one entry per CDR3 protein. This sample has 550,000 to 800,000 distinct CDR3 sequences, with around 15% found just once. The sequencing input was blood. These receptors came from a man between 18 and 35 years old with Graves' hyperthyroidism. The CDR3 runs from the conserved cysteine through the conserved F or W. A D gene is named only where the DNA matches it firmly. Size is stated for part of the rows, as once, few or many counts, or as a class when the clone is expanded.

.	TRBV7-2	TRBJ1-4	.	TGTGCCAGCAGCCCCGCCGAACATGAAAAACTGTTTTTT	CASSPAEHEKLFF
.	TRBV5-1	TRBJ1-1	.	TGCGCCAGCAGCTTGGGCGGTGGGGGCGACACTGAAGCTTTCTTT	CASSLGGGGDTEAFF
TRBD1	TRBV12-3/TRBV12-4	TRBJ1-5	many	TGTGCCAGCAGTGACAGGGGATCCGGCAATCAGCCCCAGCATTTT	CASSDRGSGNQPQHF
TRBD1	TRBV28	TRBJ2-7	few	TGTGCCAGCAGTCACGGGACAGTCTCCTACGAGCAGTACTTC	CASSHGTVSYEQYF
.	TRBV18	TRBJ2-1	.	TGTGCCAGCTCACCATCGGCGGGCGGAGGGGATGAGCAGTTCTTC	CASSPSAGGGDEQFF
TRBD2	TRBV7-9	TRBJ2-5	.	TGTGCCAGCAGCATCCTAGCGGGAAAAGAGACCCAGTACTTC	CASSILAGKETQYF
.	TRBV29-1	TRBJ1-5	few	TGCAGCGTTCGGGACCACAATCAGCCCCAGCATTTT	CSVRDHNQPQHF
.	TRBV28	TRBJ2-3	many	TGTGCCAGCAGCGTTGGGACATCCGAGGAGTTAGATACGCAGTATTTT	CASSVGTSEELDTQYF
TRBD1	TRBV15	TRBJ1-2	many	TGTGCCACCAGCAGAGATGCAGGGGGGTATTACTATGGCTACACCTTC	CATSRDAGGYYYGYTF
TRBD2	TRBV4-1	TRBJ2-6	.	TGCGCCAGCAGCCACCCCCTAGCGGGAGGGCGATCTGGGGCCAACGTCCTGACTTTC	CASSHPLAGGRSGANVLTF
TRBD1	TRBV2	TRBJ2-7	many	TGTGCCAGCAGCGAACAGGGGACCCTCTACGAGCAGTACTTC	CASSEQGTLYEQYF
.	TRBV9	TRBJ2-1	many	TGTGCCAGCAGCGTGGGATACAATGAGCAGTTCTTC	CASSVGYNEQFF